The clone carrying this TCR beta chain showed up just once. What it binds is unknown. These data come from a study of post-analysis software for immune sequencing data. Prepared libraries of TCR beta cDNA carried unique molecular identifiers. TCRdb itself ran the PCR reads through MiXCR, one entry per CDR3 protein. The sample carries some 800,000 distinct CDR3 sequences, 40% to 55% recorded once. Germline CDR1 SEHNR, CDR2 FQNEAQ (reference sequence). CDR3 length: 16 residues. V lost 7 bases to trimming and J lost 2 bases; unmatched junction nucleotides: 13. Study outcomes and limitations: Several TRBV segments (TRBV5-6, TRBV5-1 and TRBV20-1 among them) occurred more frequently in patients than in controls.

This TCR came from a girl between 10 and 17 years old with multiple sclerosis. The sequenced sample consisted of blood. The V and J genes are TRBV7-9 and TRBJ2-7, with 8 bases aligning to TRBD1. CDR3 in amino acids: CASIGERGQGPYEQYF. The CDR3 nucleotides read TGTGCCAGCATTGGTGAGCGAGGACAGGGACCCTACGAGCAGTACTTC.